This T cell receptor (beta chain) was identified in a study of blood T cell repertoires in COVID-19 (dated by TCRdb to the early 2020s). In terms of the full investigation: Samples from collaborators originated in the United States, Italy and Spain and spanned both the acute and convalescent phases of COVID-19. The material from the prospective study consisted of cDNA or gDNA derived from T cells, B-cell-depleted T cells, or PBMCs. Subjects who had been exposed to COVID-19, were actively infected with it, or had recovered from it provided the deeply sampled blood TCRbeta repertoires that made up the dataset. The repertoires were made available in a free public database intended to serve as a resource for research on the immune response to SARS-CoV-2. Samples came from the ongoing ImmuneRACE study (first 160 participants) plus 1,254 subjects from 6 global collaborators. Sample metadata almost always included a de-identified subject ID, COVID-19 status, age in years and sex. Where HLA class I and class II types were available, the types were taken from metadata supplied by the sample provider, not from assay-based typing. Overall results and qualifications from the work: How much clinical and demographic metadata was included differed by source and by participant, and the metadata was provided uncurated.

A note on this clone: The antigen it binds to is not known. No base-level quality is on record; no much larger clone is a single base apart.

One collaborating source in Seattle enrolled patients while the patients were actively infected and followed the patients over time throughout the course of disease. Each collaborating institution followed its own protocols to collect whole blood in K2EDTA tubes. For TCRbeta analysis, collaborators shipped samples as frozen whole blood, isolated PBMCs, or DNA extracted from either of those sample types. V loses 4 bases at its end and J loses 0 bases; junction bases beyond the gene matches: 5. From the germline V gene, CDR1 is SGHNT and CDR2 is YENEEA. Counted from cysteine to phenylalanine, this CDR3 has 17 amino acids. Only the CDR3 DNA stays, 51 bases, in frame from base 1. TCRbeta CDR3 regions were amplified from genomic DNA by means of the immunoSEQ Assay, a bias-controlled multiplex PCR. For the original study's pipeline: The number of nucleated cells in each sample was estimated from the amplification of reference gene primers within the assay. To quantify the absolute abundance of each unique TCRbeta CDR3 rearrangement, sequence reads were collapsed and filtered. For each sample, productive Simpson clonality was calculated as the square root of Simpson's diversity index across productive rearrangements. The table was pulled from immuneACCESS by TCRdb, which kept in-frame rearrangements only. Such tables lose some clones; where checked, under half of the loss comes from unresolved V genes, and the rest has no known cause. V, J and clone size reflect that table, while D and trimming were determined from the DNA. The sample data list roughly 120,000 clones, and more than 75% of these were observed just once. The ten top clones hold around 4.6% of the sample.

The clonotype was recovered from a man aged 55-75 years with COVID-19, enrolled during active disease. The sequence joins TRBV11-3 to TRBJ2-7; 14 bases in the middle match TRBD2. Sequencing was done on a sample of peripheral blood. Here the CDR3 is given as CASSSGTSGRSSYEQYF. The nucleotide sequence reads as follows: TGTGCCAGCAGCTCCGGGACTAGCGGGAGAAGCTCCTACGAGCAGTACTTC.